The 17 T cell receptor beta chains below all came from one sample that was sequenced in a study of T-cell memory formation after mild COVID-19. TCRdb redid the calling of the 5' RACE reads with MiXCR, one entry per CDR3 protein. Here the sample spans under 400,000 distinct CDR3 sequences, under 30% being singletons. Sequenced sample: PBMCs or a T cell subset sorted from them (not recorded which). These TCRs come from an adult woman who had mild COVID-19 (a few samples of this study predate the infection). Cell type and time point are not known.

This clonotype has a handful of counts. The rearrangement joins TRBV18 to TRBJ2-7; TRBD1 aligns across 7 bases. CDR1 is KGHSH and CDR2 is LQKENI in the germline V gene. V lost 3 bases and J lost 4; bases outside the gene matches: 9. The CDR3 consists of 15 residues. In nucleotides, the CDR3 is TGTGCCAGCTCACCTGGGGCAGGGGGATTGTACGAGCAGTACTTC. This codes for CASSPGAGGLYEQYF.

This clonotype came up a few times. The CDR3 DNA reads as TGCGCCAGCAGCTTGACGACAACCACTCTTACAAAAAACATTCAGTACTTC. As protein: CASSLTTTTLTKNIQYF. The chain recombines TRBV5-1 with TRBJ2-4; no definite D call. The CDR3 extends over 17 amino acids. Looked up from germline, CDR1 is SGHRS and CDR2 is YFSETQ. Trimming removed 1 base from V and 4 bases from J, with 18 bases in between. The whole variable domain, filled in from reference TRBV5-1 and TRBJ2-4, reads KAGVTQTPRYLIKTRGQQVTLSCSPISGHRSVSWYQQTPGQGLQFLFEYFSETQRNKGNFPGRFSGRQFSNSRSEMNVSTLELGDSALYLCASSLTTTTLTKNIQYFGAGTRLSVL.

In its sample, this clonotype was seen a few times. The CDR3 DNA sequence: TGTGCCAGCAGGGGCTTCGAAGAGACCCAGTACTTC. Protein: CASRGFEETQYF. The rearrangement joins TRBV12-3 or TRBV12-4 to TRBJ2-5; D is unclear. This CDR3 spans 12 amino acids. Trimming pared 6 bases from V and 3 bases from J, leaving 8 bases between.

The chain is built from TRBV4-1 and TRBJ1-5; 7 bases are a match to TRBD1. CDR1 is MGHRA and CDR2 is YSYEKL in the germline V gene. This CDR3 region has 16 residues. Unmatched junction bases numbered 7, after V lost 0 bases and J lost 5 bases. CDR3 nucleotide sequence: TGCGCCAGCAGCCAAGAGAAGGGGGCGCGGGATCAGCCCCAGCATTTT. This encodes CASSQEKGARDQPQHF.

A few counts support this clonotype. The chain links TRBV12-3 or TRBV12-4 to TRBJ2-2; D is undetermined. There are 11 residues in the CDR3. V was clipped by 8 bases and J by 7 bases, with 8 bases between them. CDR3 amino acids: CASYLGGELFF. The CDR3 nucleotides read TGTGCCAGCTATCTGGGCGGGGAGCTGTTTTTT.

This chain connects TRBV7-2 to TRBJ2-5; D not certain. The length of the CDR3 is 15 residues. V gave up 5 bases and J gave up 3 bases, with 16 bases separating them. The germline V gene has CDR1 SGHTA and CDR2 FQGNSA. CDR3 nucleotides: TGTGCCAGCAGCCAAACTATTCGATTAAAAGAGACCCAGTACTTC. Translated, it gives CASSQTIRLKETQYF.

This clonotype was picked up a small number of times. The rearrangement links TRBV20-1 to TRBJ1-1, with D unclear. The V and J ends lost 6 bases and 6 bases respectively, with 20 bases between them. CDR1 is DFQATT and CDR2 is SNEGSKA in the germline V gene (reference sequence). This CDR3 region has 14 residues. DNA for the CDR3: TGCAGTGCGCTCCTTGTAGGTATGGGTTCTGAAGCTTTCTTT. Its protein product is CSALLVGMGSEAFF.

The V call is TRBV11-2, the J call TRBJ2-3; D remains unclear. The V end lost 3 bases, the J end lost 0 bases, and 7 bases lay between the germline ends. This CDR3 is built from 14 residues. CDR1 is SGHAT, CDR2 FQNNGV, per germline. The CDR3 sequence: CASSFYGSTDTQYF. CDR3 nucleotides: TGTGCCAGCAGCTTCTACGGTAGCACAGATACGCAGTATTTT.

The table lists this clonotype with many counts. The chain is built from TRBV3-1 and TRBJ2-5; no definite D call. CDR1 is LGHDT and CDR2 is YNNKEL in the germline V gene (reference sequence). The ends were cut back, 1 base at V and 2 bases at J, with 14 bases in the middle. The CDR3 runs to 16 residues. In DNA, the CDR3 is TGTGCCAGCAGCCAAGGGATGGCGCTCCGACAAGAGACCCAGTACTTC. Protein: CASSQGMALRQETQYF.

This clonotype was seen a few times. The chain recombines TRBV4-1 with TRBJ2-5; possibly TRBD2 for D (5 bases). CDR1 MGHRA and CDR2 YSYEKL come from the germline V gene. The CDR3 covers 20 residues. V was clipped by 1 base and J by 0 bases, with 24 bases between them. This chain's CDR3 is CASSQGLFFSGLGHQETQYF. For the CDR3, the DNA is TGCGCCAGCAGCCAAGGCTTGTTTTTCAGCGGACTGGGTCACCAAGAGACCCAGTACTTC.

A note on this clonotype: The DNA is omitted, as the CDR3 cannot be located on it reliably, and the CDR3 follows TCRdb's listing. The chain uses TRBV12-3 or TRBV12-4 and TRBJ2-7; the table names TRBD1, a call not compared with the DNA. A total of 13 residues make up the CDR3, ends included. The CDR3 loop is CASSFWGQGALNF.

This clonotype has a handful of counts. The chain employs TRBV12-3 or TRBV12-4 and TRBJ2-2; 8 bases are shared with TRBD1. V gave up 6 bases and J gave up 6 bases; unmatched junction bases: 9. This CDR3 is 15 amino acids long. CDR3 sequence reads: CASSRTGLLAGELFF. CDR3 coding DNA: TGTGCCAGCAGCCGGACAGGGTTATTGGCCGGGGAGCTGTTTTTT.

The table lists this clonotype with a few counts. The J gene is TRBJ2-1, the V gene TRBV9; D unresolved. Trimming left V 0 bases short and J 2 bases short, with 9 bases between. CDR3 size: 15 residues. The germline gives CDR1 SGDLS, CDR2 YYNGEE. The CDR3 nucleotides read TGTGCCAGCAGCGTAGTTCCGGCCACCTACAATGAGCAGTTCTTC. Encoded protein: CASSVVPATYNEQFF.

This clonotype was detected only a few times. V usage is TRBV5-1 and J usage is TRBJ2-1; unclear D gene. V was cut by 6 bases and J by 2 bases, with 12 bases left in between. Germline V gene data show CDR1 as SGHRS and CDR2 as YFSETQ. The CDR3 is 14 residues long. CDR3 sequence: CASIGPPPYNEQFF. In nucleotides, the CDR3 is TGCGCCAGCATTGGGCCACCTCCCTACAATGAGCAGTTCTTC.

This clonotype has a handful of counts. The chain carries TRBV5-5 and TRBJ2-7, with D perhaps matching TRBD1 (6 bases). This CDR3 region has 16 residues. Deletions cut 0 bases from V and 1 base from J, with 14 bases between. CDR1 and CDR2 (germline): SGHKS, YYEKEE (reference sequence). As DNA, the CDR3 is TGTGCCAGCAGCTTGGAACTAAGGACAGTGTCCTACGAGCAGTACTTC. Residues: CASSLELRTVSYEQYF.

V is TRBV6-1 and J is TRBJ1-1; D call uncertain. Germline lookup yields CDR1 MNHNS and CDR2 SASEGT. Trimming shortened V by 8 bases and J by 3 bases, and 13 bases separated the two germline ends. The CDR3 runs 13 residues. The CDR3 is CASARSYDTEAFF. As DNA, the CDR3 is TGTGCCAGCGCGCGGAGTTATGACACTGAAGCTTTCTTT.

The chain carries TRBV13 and TRBJ2-7; D is perhaps TRBD1 or TRBD2 (5 bases each). Germline V gene sequence: CDR1 PRHDT, CDR2 FYEKMQ (reference sequence). Trimming left V 1 base short and J 5 bases short, with 15 bases between. The CDR3 has 15 residues. This CDR3 is CASSLDRGVTHEQYF. CDR3 bases: TGTGCCAGCAGCTTAGATAGGGGAGTTACACACGAGCAGTACTTC.